This entry is about one TCR beta chain. Its antigen is not known. V gave up 6 bases and J gave up 5 bases; unmatched junction bases: 9. The CDR3 extends over 15 amino acids. The data are from a study of blood T cells in healthy people across ages. Findings of the study overall: Estimates of diversity drawn from one million T cells were considered underestimates.

A second PCR of 7 to 11 cycles used a sample-barcoded 5' primer and a J-beta primer mix. TCRdb re-derived calls from the 5' RACE reads in MiXCR, one entry per CDR3 protein. The sample records some 690,000 distinct CDR3 sequences, about a fifth being singletons. Sequences were obtained from blood. This TCR was sampled from a man between 70 and 80 years old in good health. V and J are TRBV12-3 or TRBV12-4 and TRBJ1-4; 7 bases align to TRBD1. This CDR3 reads CASSSTQGGNEKLFF. Written as DNA, the CDR3 is TGTGCCAGCAGCAGTACTCAGGGGGGGAATGAAAAACTGTTTTTT.